This T cell receptor (beta chain) was captured by sequencing in a study of CD8 T cells in Susac syndrome. The V and J ends lost 1 base and 3 bases, in that order; junction bases with no gene match: 1. The germline V gene has CDR1 MNHEY and CDR2 SMNVEV (reference sequence). The CDR3 has 15 residues. In the case of this clonotype: Its antigen is unidentified.

CD8+ and CD4+ T cells taken from blood had their TCR beta sequenced. Both CD4+ and CD8+ T cells were negatively isolated, and TEMRA cells underwent FACS enrichment. Study-wide results and caveats: The study's TCR sequencing and HLA analysis covered a relatively small number of individuals, and the study acknowledged this.

Roughly 0.45 to 1 ug RNA was reverse transcribed with random hexamers. TCRdb processed the immunoSEQ multiplex PCR reads anew with MiXCR; each CDR3 protein has one entry. The data contain about 60,000 distinct CDR3 sequences, around 94% of them singletons. This receptor was taken from a human donor in good health. The chain combines TRBV27 with TRBJ2-1, with 9 positions matching TRBD2. Input material: CD8+ T cells from PBMCs. For the CDR3, the DNA is TGTGCCAGCAGTTTATTGCGGGGGGGCTACAATGAGCAGTTCTTC. Translated: CASSLLRGGYNEQFF.